The 6 T cell receptor beta chains reported below all come from one sample, sequenced in a study of T-cell reconstitution after alpha-beta-depleted transplantation in children. A TCRbeta library incorporating unique molecular identifiers was prepared. MiXCR was run by TCRdb on the PCR reads, yielding one entry per CDR3 protein. The data show approximately 980,000 distinct CDR3 sequences, around 30% seen once. The sample here was PBMCs, mostly from graft donor cells, taken 360 days after TCRalphabeta/CD19-depleted stem cell transplant. These receptors were obtained from a boy under two years old who had a stem cell transplant for SCID, so the T cells may come from the graft donor.

The chain is built from TRBV20-1 and TRBJ2-7, with 7 positions matching TRBD1. The V gene's germline CDR1 is DFQATT and CDR2 SNEGSKA (reference sequence). The CDR3 is 15 residues long. The V gene end was trimmed by 6 bases and the J gene end by 6 bases; junction bases not matched to a gene: 17. The CDR3 region is CSAIRTGPSRGEQYF. The CDR3 DNA follows: TGCAGTGCCATTAGGACAGGCCCGAGTCGGGGCGAGCAGTACTTC.

The rearrangement uses TRBV28 and TRBJ2-7, with TRBD2 matching 8 bases. CDR1 and CDR2 from the germline V gene are MDHEN and SYDVKM. The CDR3 is 14 amino acids. V trimming: 5 bases; J trimming: 6 bases; junction bases outside the gene matches: 9. CDR3: CASSLRGLATEQYF. DNA of the CDR3: TGTGCCAGCAGTCTCCGAGGACTAGCAACCGAGCAGTACTTC.

This clonotype came up a few times. The V and J genes are TRBV6-2 or TRBV6-3 and TRBJ2-7; D uncertain. The CDR3 runs 13 residues. Looked up from germline, CDR1 is MNHEY and CDR2 is SVGEGT. The ends were cut back, 2 bases at V and 3 bases at J, with 8 bases in the middle. CDR3 DNA sequence: TGTGCCAGCAGTTACGGATGGGGCTACGAGCAGTACTTC. Translated, it gives CASSYGWGYEQYF.

The chain uses TRBV5-1 and TRBJ2-2, with a tentative D call TRBD2 (6 bases). Germline V gives CDR1 SGHRS, CDR2 YFSETQ. The CDR3 totals 16 residues. V lost 0 bases, J lost 7 bases, and 16 bases lay in between. Written as DNA, the CDR3 is TGCGCCAGCAGCTTGGTGGCGGGGAGTTTCGGCGGGGAGCTGTTTTTT. It codes for CASSLVAGSFGGELFF.

This clonotype turned up a few times. The chain combines TRBV4-3 with TRBJ2-2; TRBD2 matches at 10 bases. With V trimmed by 4 bases and J by 0 bases, 8 bases remained unmatched. In germline, CDR1 is LGHNA, CDR2 YSLEER. The CDR3 is 18 residues long. The CDR3 region is CASSPPGLAYTNTGELFF. In nucleotides, the CDR3 is TGCGCCAGCAGCCCCCCGGGACTAGCGTATACGAACACCGGGGAGCTGTTTTTT.

The chain uses TRBV12-3 or TRBV12-4 and TRBJ2-2; tentative D call: TRBD2 (5 bases). CDR3 length: 15 residues. Trimming removed 5 bases from V and 1 base from J, with 11 bases in between. This CDR3 is CASSKERWNTGELFF. CDR3 sequence (DNA): TGTGCCAGCAGTAAAGAGCGGTGGAACACCGGGGAGCTGTTTTTT.